This T cell receptor beta chain comes out of a study of T cells expressing NK-cell markers. About the study: It was sorted CD3+CD56+NKG2C+, CD3+CD56+NKG2C- and CD3+CD56-NKG2C+ T cells that supplied the TCR beta repertoires.

To note about this clonotype: The antigen is not known.

Study outcomes and limitations: Leadership of the CD3+CD56-NKG2C+ fraction also belonged to these clonotypes in a handful of donors.

With UMIs, 5'RACE template switching was used to make TCR beta cDNA. After re-calling the 5' RACE reads, TCRdb lists one entry per CDR3 protein, DNA absent. The listing records 500,000 or so distinct CDR3 sequences. There are 16 residues in the CDR3. Germline assignment: CDR1 SGHDT and CDR2 YYEEEE. This receptor was taken from a man between 18 and 29 years old in good health. Material for sequencing was blood T cells: a sorted CD56 or NKG2C T cell subset, CD4+ or CD8+ T cells, or bulk PBMC T cells (not recorded which). The chain combines TRBV5-6 with TRBJ1-5; no DNA is available, so the TRBD1 call from TCRdb remains unchecked. The CDR3 protein is CASSLAFGQGAQPQHF.